This entry features one T cell receptor beta chain sequence. There is no known antigen for this receptor. At one boundary the junction diverges from the germline segment, which might be a read error. Using the deep immunoSEQ assay, TCR CDR3 regions were amplified from genomic DNA by multiplex PCR. Extracted genomic DNA from each cell subset was spread evenly across all wells of several immunoSEQ 96-well plates, with each plate serving as a replicate. For sorted subsets, each replicate PCR was loaded with roughly 0.2 ug genomic DNA, equivalent to about 30,000 T cell genomes. The purified libraries were quantified using a Qubit 3.0 fluorometer, sized with a Bioanalyzer 2100, and then quantified again using the KAPA Library Quantification kit. Every immunoSEQ 96-well plate was sequenced on a separate single-read 150-cycle Illumina NextSeq 550 flow cell. For the original study's pipeline: Because only junctional sequences without quality scores were contained in the immunoSEQ output, filtering matching that applied to full-length reads could not be performed. Sequences were annotated with PyIR, a Python wrapper for IgBLAST v1.9, and V/J genes and CDR3 were assigned using IMGT germline references. Reads with weak V/J assignments (E-value above 1e-6), missing CDR3, stop codons, out-of-frame junctions, or ambiguous translated residues were removed. V3J clonotypes were defined by identical inferred V gene, J gene, and CDR3 amino acid sequence. Percentage overlap between repertoires was computed as shared unique clonotypes divided by the size of the smaller repertoire. RTK rarefaction, the Chao1 estimator, and Recon v2.1 estimates of unobserved clonotypes were used to assess repertoire richness. OLGA was used to compute generation probabilities for all TCRbeta clonotypes that the gDNA method yielded from four donors. TCRdb stores this immuneACCESS table with in-frame sequences only. Part of the clones is absent; in the studies checked, under half of the shortfall reflects unresolved V genes, and no reason is known for the rest. V, J and clone size are taken as reported in that table, and D and trimming were inferred from the DNA itself. The sample includes about 2.4 million clones, with approximately 92% observed a single time. The leading ten clones occupy over 0.12% of the sample.

This entry belongs to a study of shared clonotypes between healthy human individuals (dated by TCRdb to between 2020 and 2021). For the wider study: The cohort included a few men and a couple of women between 18 and 49 years of age. Each donor's leukapheresis produced roughly between roughly 0.85 and 10 billion PBMCs. For each donor, CD4 naive and CD4 memory were each given three plates, CD8 naive was given two plates, and CD8 memory was given one plate. Libraries were prepared and TCR repertoires were sequenced by different laboratories using diverse techniques, in order to increase sequencing depth and limit assay-specific biases. The study deeply sequenced blood TCR repertoires of five healthy adults to estimate repertoire size and the extent of clonotype sharing between individuals.

The donors were healthy, HIV-negative adults with no recently reported acute infections or vaccinations. Every donor was a Caucasian adult living in Nashville, Tennessee, USA. Magnetic negative selection was used to enrich CD4+ T cells, after which naive cells were positively selected on CD45RA and the negative fraction became the memory subset. Blood was obtained by leukapheresis, after which PBMCs were separated by Ficoll-Histopaque density gradient centrifugation and cryopreserved in liquid nitrogen vapor phase. Analytical flow cytometry was used to check the purity and quantity of every magnetically sorted T cell population. Genomic DNA was isolated from every sorted fraction and measured by UV absorbance on a Nanodrop 2000c. The study at large found these results: Sharing across several donors was observed for about 5% of naive CD4, less than 4% of naive CD8, about 2.3% of memory CD4, and around 0.44% of memory CD8 clonotypes. Naive subsets generally had larger estimated clonotype richness than memory subsets. Pairwise subsampling indicated that sequencing depth was expected to affect the degree of clonotype sharing among donors. The genetic and exposure-history diversity represented was limited by the small number of donors. Sampling was limited to blood, and TCR repertoires in tissue likely differ from TCR repertoires in blood. Compared with non-shared clonotypes, the clonotypes found in all four sorted-subset donors had higher generation probabilities. Even with the large sequencing depth, rarefaction of the sorted-subset datasets indicated that sequencing was incomplete.

Sequencing used naive CD4+ T cells sorted from blood. The label giving this sample's cell subset or site can be read as: CD45RA+ positively selected. This TCR derives from a man between 18 and 29 years old in good health.

Here the CDR3 is given as CASSAIPGSPGSGNTIYF. The DNA sequence is as follows: TGTGCTAGCAGCGCAATCCCTGGGTCTCCCGGCTCTGGAAACACCATATATTTT. Recombination joined TRBV7-7 with TRBJ1-3, with an unclear D gene assignment. Per the germline V gene (reference sequence), SSHAT is the CDR1 and FNYEAQ is the CDR2. Taken from cysteine to phenylalanine, the CDR3 has 18 residues. Only CDR3 DNA remains: 54 bases, in frame from the first base.